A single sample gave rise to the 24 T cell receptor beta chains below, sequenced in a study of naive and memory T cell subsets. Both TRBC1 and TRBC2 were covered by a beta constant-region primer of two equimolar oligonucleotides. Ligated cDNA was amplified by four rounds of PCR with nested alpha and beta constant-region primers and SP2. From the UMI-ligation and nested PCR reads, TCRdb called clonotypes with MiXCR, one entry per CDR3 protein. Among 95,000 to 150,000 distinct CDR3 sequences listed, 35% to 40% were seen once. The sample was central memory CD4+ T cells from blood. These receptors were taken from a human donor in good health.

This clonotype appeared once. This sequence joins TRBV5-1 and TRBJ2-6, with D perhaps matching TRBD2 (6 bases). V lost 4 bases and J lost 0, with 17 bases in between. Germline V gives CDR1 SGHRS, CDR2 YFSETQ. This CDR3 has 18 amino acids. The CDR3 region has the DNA TGCGCCAGCAGCCCCCCGACTAGTCTGCTCTCTGGGGCCAACGTCCTGACTTTC. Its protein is CASSPPTSLLSGANVLTF.

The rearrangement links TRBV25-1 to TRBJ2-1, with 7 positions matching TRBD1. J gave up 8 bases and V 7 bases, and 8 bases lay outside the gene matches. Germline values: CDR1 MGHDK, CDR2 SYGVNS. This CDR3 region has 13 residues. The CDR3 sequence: CASTTLGGYEQFF. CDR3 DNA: TGTGCCAGCACCACCTTAGGGGGCTATGAGCAGTTCTTC.

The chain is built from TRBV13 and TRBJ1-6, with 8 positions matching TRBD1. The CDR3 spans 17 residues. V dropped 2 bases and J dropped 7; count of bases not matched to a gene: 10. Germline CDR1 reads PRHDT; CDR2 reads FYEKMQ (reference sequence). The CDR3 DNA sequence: TGTGCCAGCAGCTTATTAGGACAGGGCGGTTTGAATTCACCCCTCCACTTT. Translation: CASSLLGQGGLNSPLHF. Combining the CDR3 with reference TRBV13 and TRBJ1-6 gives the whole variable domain AAGVIQSPRHLIKEKRETATLKCYPIPRHDTVYWYQQGPGQDPQFLISFYEKMQSDKGSIPDRFSAQQFSDYHSELNMSSLELGDSALYFCASSLLGQGGLNSPLHFGNGTRLTVT.

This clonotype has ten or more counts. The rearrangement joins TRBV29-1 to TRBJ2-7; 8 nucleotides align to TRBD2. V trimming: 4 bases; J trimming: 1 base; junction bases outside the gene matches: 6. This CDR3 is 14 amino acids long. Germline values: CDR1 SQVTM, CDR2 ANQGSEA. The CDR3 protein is CSVGAGGLSYEQYF. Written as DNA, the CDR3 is TGCAGCGTTGGCGCGGGAGGTTTATCCTACGAGCAGTACTTC.

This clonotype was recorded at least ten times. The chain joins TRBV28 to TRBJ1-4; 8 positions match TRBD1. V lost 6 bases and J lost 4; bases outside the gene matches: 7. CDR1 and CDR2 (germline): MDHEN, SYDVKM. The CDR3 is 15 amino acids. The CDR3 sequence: CASSEPGQVNEKLFF. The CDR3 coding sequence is TGTGCCAGCAGCGAGCCGGGACAGGTTAATGAAAAACTGTTTTTT.

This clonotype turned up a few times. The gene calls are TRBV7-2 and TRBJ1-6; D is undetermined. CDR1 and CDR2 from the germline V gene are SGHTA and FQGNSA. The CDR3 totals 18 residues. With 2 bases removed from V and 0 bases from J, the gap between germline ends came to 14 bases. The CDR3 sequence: CASSLLAGMSSYNSPLHF. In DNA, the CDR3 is TGTGCCAGCAGCTTATTGGCCGGAATGAGCTCCTATAATTCACCCCTCCACTTT.

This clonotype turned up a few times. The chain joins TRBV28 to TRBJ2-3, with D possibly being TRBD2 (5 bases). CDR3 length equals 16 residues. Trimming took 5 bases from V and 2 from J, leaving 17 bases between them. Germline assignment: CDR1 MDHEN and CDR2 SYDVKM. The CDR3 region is CASSPGAGPNTDTQYF. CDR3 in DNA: TGTGCCAGCAGTCCCGGTGCGGGCCCAAACACAGATACGCAGTATTTT.

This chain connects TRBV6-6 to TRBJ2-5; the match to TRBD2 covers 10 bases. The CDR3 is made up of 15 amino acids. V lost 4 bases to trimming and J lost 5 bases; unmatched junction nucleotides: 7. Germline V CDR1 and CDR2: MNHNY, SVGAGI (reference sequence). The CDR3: CASSLLAGVGETQYF. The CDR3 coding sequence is TGTGCCAGCAGTTTGCTAGCGGGAGTGGGGGAGACCCAGTACTTC.

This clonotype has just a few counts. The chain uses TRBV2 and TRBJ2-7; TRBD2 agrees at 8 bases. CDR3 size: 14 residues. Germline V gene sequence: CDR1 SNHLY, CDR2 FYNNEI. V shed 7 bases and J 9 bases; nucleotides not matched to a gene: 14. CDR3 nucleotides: TGTGCCAGCAACGACGGCCCCACGGGAGGGAGGCAGTACTTC. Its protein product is CASNDGPTGGRQYF.

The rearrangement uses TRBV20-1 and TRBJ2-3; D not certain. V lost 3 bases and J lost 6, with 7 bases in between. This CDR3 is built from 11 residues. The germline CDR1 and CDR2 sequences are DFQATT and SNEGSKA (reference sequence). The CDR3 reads CSASWWDTQYF. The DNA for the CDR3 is TGCAGTGCTAGTTGGTGGGATACGCAGTATTTT.

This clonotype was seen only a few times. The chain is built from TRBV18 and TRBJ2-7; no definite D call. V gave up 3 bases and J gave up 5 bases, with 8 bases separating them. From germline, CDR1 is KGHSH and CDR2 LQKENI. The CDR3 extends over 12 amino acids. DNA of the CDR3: TGTGCCAGCTCACCCGAGGAGCACGAGCAGTACTTC. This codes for CASSPEEHEQYF.

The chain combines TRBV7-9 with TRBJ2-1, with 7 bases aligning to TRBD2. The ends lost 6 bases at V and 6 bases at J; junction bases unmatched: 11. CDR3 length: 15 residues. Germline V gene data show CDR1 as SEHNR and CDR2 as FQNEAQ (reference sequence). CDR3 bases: TGTGCCAGCAGGGCTAGCGGATTCCAATCCAATGAGCAGTTCTTC. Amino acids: CASRASGFQSNEQFF.

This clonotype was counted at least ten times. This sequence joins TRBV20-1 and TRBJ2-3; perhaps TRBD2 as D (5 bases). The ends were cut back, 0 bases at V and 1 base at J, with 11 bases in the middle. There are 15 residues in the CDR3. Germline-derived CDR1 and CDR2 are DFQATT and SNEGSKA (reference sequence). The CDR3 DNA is TGCAGTGCTAGAGATCGGGTTAGCGGCACAGATACGCAGTATTTT. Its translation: CSARDRVSGTDTQYF.

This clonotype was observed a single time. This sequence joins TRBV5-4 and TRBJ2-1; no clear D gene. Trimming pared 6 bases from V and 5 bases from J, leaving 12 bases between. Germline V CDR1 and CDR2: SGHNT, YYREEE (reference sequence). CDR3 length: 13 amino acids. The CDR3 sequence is CASTLPADNEQFF. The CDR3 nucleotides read TGTGCCAGCACCCTCCCGGCGGACAATGAGCAGTTCTTC.

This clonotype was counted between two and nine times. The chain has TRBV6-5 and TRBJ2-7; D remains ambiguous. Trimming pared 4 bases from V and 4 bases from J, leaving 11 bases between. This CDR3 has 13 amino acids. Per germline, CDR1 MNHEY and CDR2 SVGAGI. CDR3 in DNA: TGTGCCAGCAGTTCCAGAGCACCGTACGAGCAGTACTTC. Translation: CASSSRAPYEQYF.

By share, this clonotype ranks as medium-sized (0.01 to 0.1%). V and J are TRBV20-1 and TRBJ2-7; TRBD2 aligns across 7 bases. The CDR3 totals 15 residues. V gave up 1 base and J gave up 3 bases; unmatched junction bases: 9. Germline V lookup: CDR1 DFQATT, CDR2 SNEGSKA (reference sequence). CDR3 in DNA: TGCAGTGCTAGAGGCCCGCTAGCGGAGGACTACGAGCAGTACTTC. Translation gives CSARGPLAEDYEQYF.

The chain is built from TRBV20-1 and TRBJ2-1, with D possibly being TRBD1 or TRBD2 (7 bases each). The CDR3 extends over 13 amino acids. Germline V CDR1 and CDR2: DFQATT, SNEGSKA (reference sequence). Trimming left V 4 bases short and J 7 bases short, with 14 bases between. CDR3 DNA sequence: TGCAGTGCTACCAGGGGGGGCCAGAATGAGCAGTTCTTC. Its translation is CSATRGGQNEQFF.

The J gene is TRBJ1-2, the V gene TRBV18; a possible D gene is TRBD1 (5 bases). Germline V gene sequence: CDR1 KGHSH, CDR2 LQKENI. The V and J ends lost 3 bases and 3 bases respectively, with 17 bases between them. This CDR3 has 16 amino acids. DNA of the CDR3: TGTGCCAGCTCACCGCTGACAGCGCCTTTTGACTATGGCTACACCTTC. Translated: CASSPLTAPFDYGYTF.

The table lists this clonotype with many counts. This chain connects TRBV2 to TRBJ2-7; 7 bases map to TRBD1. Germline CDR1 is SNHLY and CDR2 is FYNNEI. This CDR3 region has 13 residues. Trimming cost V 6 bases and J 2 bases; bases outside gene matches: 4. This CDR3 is CASRGQIPYEQYF. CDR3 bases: TGTGCCAGCAGGGGACAGATCCCCTACGAGCAGTACTTC.

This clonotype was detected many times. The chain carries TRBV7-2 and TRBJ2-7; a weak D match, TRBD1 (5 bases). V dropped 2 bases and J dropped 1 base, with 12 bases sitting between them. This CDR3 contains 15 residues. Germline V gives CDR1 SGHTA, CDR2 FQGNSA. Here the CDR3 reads CASSLKTEPSYEQYF. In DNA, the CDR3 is TGTGCCAGCAGCTTAAAGACAGAACCTTCCTACGAGCAGTACTTC. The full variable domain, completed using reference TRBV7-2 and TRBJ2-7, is GAGVSQSPSNKVTEKGKDVELRCDPISGHTALYWYRQSLGQGLEFLIYFQGNSAPDKSGLPSDRFSAERTGGSVSTLTIQRTQQEDSAVYLCASSLKTEPSYEQYFGPGTRLTVT.

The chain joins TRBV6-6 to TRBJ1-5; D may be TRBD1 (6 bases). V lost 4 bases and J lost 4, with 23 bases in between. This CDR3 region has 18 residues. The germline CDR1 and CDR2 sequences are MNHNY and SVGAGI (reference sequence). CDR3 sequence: CASSFQTGMGIRNQPQHF. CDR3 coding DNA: TGTGCCAGCAGTTTCCAGACAGGTATGGGCATAAGGAATCAGCCCCAGCATTTT.

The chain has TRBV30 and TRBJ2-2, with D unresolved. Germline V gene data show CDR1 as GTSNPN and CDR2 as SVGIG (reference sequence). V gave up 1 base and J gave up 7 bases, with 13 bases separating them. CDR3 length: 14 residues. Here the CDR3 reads CAWSGVQFNGELFF. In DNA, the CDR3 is TGTGCCTGGAGTGGGGTGCAGTTCAACGGGGAGCTGTTTTTT.

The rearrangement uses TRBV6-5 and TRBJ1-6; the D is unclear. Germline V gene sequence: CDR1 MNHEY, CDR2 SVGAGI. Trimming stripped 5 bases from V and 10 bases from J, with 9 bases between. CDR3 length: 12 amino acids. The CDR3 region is CASSRNTSPLHF. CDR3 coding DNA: TGTGCCAGCAGTCGTAACACCTCACCCCTCCACTTT.

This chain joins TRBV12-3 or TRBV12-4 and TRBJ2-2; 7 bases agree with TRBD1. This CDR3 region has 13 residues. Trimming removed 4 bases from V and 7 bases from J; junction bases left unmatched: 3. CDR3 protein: CASSSGTVGELFF. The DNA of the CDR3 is TGTGCCAGCAGTTCCGGGACAGTCGGGGAGCTGTTTTTT.